These 30 T cell receptor beta chains were all obtained from the same sample, sequenced in a study of OX40 agonist ivuxolimab in advanced cancers. Measured with immunoSEQ multiplex PCR; TCRdb has only the in-frame clones, and not every one. The table records over 80,000 clones, approximately 91% of them present only once. This specimen consisted of CD4+ or CD8+ T cells sorted from blood, obtained in a trial of the OX40 agonist ivuxolimab. These receptors all come from an adult with an advanced solid tumor such as melanoma, head and neck, liver or kidney cancer.

This rearrangement joins TRBV7-9 to TRBJ1-4; unclear D gene. Germline lookup yields CDR1 SEHNR and CDR2 FQNEAQ (reference sequence). This CDR3 is built from 14 residues. The ends were cut back, 3 bases at V and 5 bases at J, with 10 bases in the middle. The CDR3 loop reads CASSLGGRNEKLFF. In DNA, the CDR3 is TGTGCCAGCAGCTTGGGTGGCAGAAATGAAAAACTGTTTTTT.

The chain is built from TRBV10-2 and TRBJ2-3; a weak D match, TRBD2 (6 bases). Between the trimmed V and J ends, which lost 3 bases and 4 bases, there was a span of 14 bases. CDR1 and CDR2 from the germline V gene are WSHSY and SAAADI. This CDR3 region has 15 residues. The CDR3: CASSDVRRGADTQYF. CDR3 DNA: TGCGCCAGCAGTGATGTTCGGAGGGGCGCAGATACGCAGTATTTT.

The chain is built from TRBV7-2 and TRBJ2-1; 7 positions match TRBD2. The germline gives CDR1 SGHTA, CDR2 FQGNSA. This CDR3 spans 16 amino acids. Trimming at V came to 1 base and at J to 0 bases, leaving 3 bases not matched to a gene. CDR3 residues: CASSLGAGVSYNEQFF. The CDR3 DNA is TGTGCCAGCAGCTTAGGGGCGGGAGTCTCCTACAATGAGCAGTTCTTC.

In DNA, the CDR3 is TGTGCCACCTCGAGGACCCGGGGGAATGAGCAGTTCTTC. It translates to CATSRTRGNEQFF. V and J are TRBV19 and TRBJ2-1, with D perhaps TRBD2 (6 bases). Between the trimmed V and J ends, which lost 10 bases and 7 bases, there was a span of 17 bases. The germline V gene encodes CDR1 LNHDA and CDR2 SQIVND (reference sequence). CDR3 length: 13 residues.

CDR3 in DNA: TGTGCCACCGCGGGGGAGCGGAGGGCTGAGACCCAGTACTTC. It encodes CATAGERRAETQYF. This chain connects TRBV28 to TRBJ2-5; 7 bases are shared with TRBD2. The CDR3 has 14 amino acids. Losses at the gene ends were 10 bases for V and 5 bases for J; bases not matched to a gene: 13. Germline values: CDR1 MDHEN, CDR2 SYDVKM.

The CDR3 region has the DNA TGTGCCAGCAGGGCAAACACTGAAGCTTTCTTT. It is translated as CASRANTEAFF. This rearrangement joins TRBV28 to TRBJ1-1; D is unresolved. CDR1 is MDHEN, CDR2 SYDVKM, per germline. The V end was cut by 6 bases, the J end by 2 bases, with 4 bases between. The CDR3 length is 11 residues. Combining the CDR3 with reference TRBV28 and TRBJ1-1 gives the whole variable domain DVKVTQSSRYLVKRTGEKVFLECVQDMDHENMFWYRQDPGLGLRLIYFSYDVKMKEKGDIPEGYSVSREKKERFSLILESASTNQTSMYLCASRANTEAFFGQGTRLTVV.

This chain joins TRBV11-1 and TRBJ2-7; the D is unclear. Trimming stripped 4 bases from V and 0 bases from J, with 16 bases between. Germline-derived CDR1 and CDR2 are SGHAT and FQDESV (reference sequence). The CDR3 extends over 16 amino acids. CDR3 residues: CASSSTWQASSYEQYF. In nucleotides, the CDR3 is TGTGCCAGCAGCTCTACCTGGCAGGCGAGCTCCTACGAGCAGTACTTC.

In nucleotides, the CDR3 is TGTGCCAGCAGTTTAGGGGCAGTATACGAAAAACTGTTTTTT. Protein: CASSLGAVYEKLFF. The chain has TRBV28 and TRBJ1-4, with D perhaps matching TRBD1 (5 bases). With 2 bases removed from V and 8 bases from J, the gap between germline ends came to 12 bases. The CDR3 totals 14 residues. In germline, CDR1 is MDHEN, CDR2 SYDVKM.

This clone has only one observation. The DNA for the CDR3 is TGTGCCAGCAGCTTACTAGCGGGAGTCGCGAATGAGCAGTTCTTC. Translation: CASSLLAGVANEQFF. The chain employs TRBV11-2 and TRBJ2-1, with 10 bases identical to TRBD2. There are 15 residues in the CDR3. J was trimmed by 7 bases and V by 2 bases; bases with no gene match: 5. Per germline, CDR1 SGHAT and CDR2 FQNNGV.

This chain joins TRBV30 and TRBJ2-3; 16 positions agree with TRBD2. The CDR3 extends over 15 amino acids. Germline lookup yields CDR1 GTSNPN and CDR2 SVGIG (reference sequence). Trimming at V came to 0 bases and at J to 6 bases, leaving 0 bases not matched to a gene. CDR3: CAWSVGLAGGDTQYF. The CDR3 nucleotides read TGTGCCTGGAGTGTGGGACTAGCGGGGGGGGATACGCAGTATTTT.

The J gene is TRBJ2-7, the V gene TRBV7-3; D remains ambiguous. V dropped 2 bases and J dropped 7 bases, with 9 bases sitting between them. The CDR3 loop spans 12 amino acids. The germline gives CDR1 SGHTA, CDR2 FQGTGA. CDR3 in amino acids: CASSLGWGEQYF. In DNA, the CDR3 is TGTGCCAGCAGCTTAGGGTGGGGAGAGCAGTACTTC.

The chain couples TRBV5-1 to TRBJ1-1, with a weak D call TRBD1 (5 bases). The CDR3 extends over 16 amino acids. Germline CDR1 and CDR2: SGHRS and YFSETQ. The ends were cut back, 0 bases at V and 0 bases at J, with 12 bases in the middle. CDR3 loop: CASSLGLGTVNTEAFF. The CDR3 nucleotides are TGCGCCAGCAGCTTGGGTCTAGGGACGGTGAACACTGAAGCTTTCTTT. The whole variable domain, remainder taken from reference TRBV5-1 and TRBJ1-1, is KAGVTQTPRYLIKTRGQQVTLSCSPISGHRSVSWYQQTPGQGLQFLFEYFSETQRNKGNFPGRFSGRQFSNSRSEMNVSTLELGDSALYLCASSLGLGTVNTEAFFGQGTRLTVV.

V gene TRBV7-2 combines with J gene TRBJ2-3; D is possibly TRBD1 or TRBD2 (6 bases each). The germline V and J ends were trimmed by 2 bases and 0 bases, with 15 bases remaining between them. The CDR3 has 17 residues. In germline, CDR1 is SGHTA, CDR2 FQGNSA. CDR3 sequence (DNA): TGTGCCAGCAGCTTATCGGGGGCTAGCGAGAGCACAGATACGCAGTATTTT. As protein: CASSLSGASESTDTQYF. Drawing the rest from reference TRBV7-2 and TRBJ2-3, the complete variable domain is GAGVSQSPSNKVTEKGKDVELRCDPISGHTALYWYRQSLGQGLEFLIYFQGNSAPDKSGLPSDRFSAERTGGSVSTLTIQRTQQEDSAVYLCASSLSGASESTDTQYFGPGTRLTVL.

V gene TRBV18 combines with J gene TRBJ2-7; D gene ambiguous. V lost 6 bases and J 4 bases, leaving 19 bases between the germline ends. CDR1 is KGHSH, CDR2 LQKENI, per germline. The CDR3 has 15 residues. Here the CDR3 reads CASSPDQVVKYEQYF. The DNA for the CDR3 is TGTGCCAGCTCGCCGGACCAAGTTGTCAAGTACGAGCAGTACTTC.

This clone was observed a handful of times. The identical CDR3 is also encoded by other nucleotide sequences in the sample. V and J are TRBV7-5 and TRBJ2-7; no DNA check was done on the table's D call, TRBD1. TRBV7-5 is assigned pseudogene status. CDR3 size: 13 residues. The CDR3 nucleotides are TGTGCCAGAAGCCTAGGACAGGGCTACGAGCAGTATTTC. It yields the protein CARSLGQGYEQYF.

This chain links TRBV13 with TRBJ2-2; TRBD1 matches at 11 bases. The V gene's germline CDR1 is PRHDT and CDR2 FYEKMQ (reference sequence). With V trimmed by 4 bases and J by 6 bases, 7 bases remained unmatched. The length of the CDR3 is 16 residues. This chain's CDR3 is CASSSRGQGGPGELFF. CDR3 nucleotide sequence: TGTGCCAGCAGCTCCAGGGGACAGGGGGGTCCCGGGGAGCTGTTTTTT. The full variable domain, in which reference TRBV13 and TRBJ2-2 provide the parts outside the CDR3, is AAGVIQSPRHLIKEKRETATLKCYPIPRHDTVYWYQQGPGQDPQFLISFYEKMQSDKGSIPDRFSAQQFSDYHSELNMSSLELGDSALYFCASSSRGQGGPGELFFGEGSRLTVL.

J is TRBJ2-7 and V is TRBV15; TRBD1 might be the D (5 bases). The CDR3 has 15 residues. Germline V CDR1 and CDR2: LNHNV, YYDKDF (reference sequence). Trimming took off 0 bases at V and 7 bases at J, with 16 bases between the two ends. DNA for the CDR3: TGTGCCACCAGCAGAGATCGCCTTGGCTCAGGGGAGCAGTACTTC. The encoded protein is CATSRDRLGSGEQYF.

This chain uses TRBV5-6 with TRBJ2-3; no reliable D call. V lost 0 bases and J lost 6, with 5 bases in between. The V gene's germline CDR1 is SGHDT and CDR2 YYEEEE. This CDR3 contains 12 residues. For the CDR3, the DNA is TGTGCCAGCAGCTTGGCGCGTGATACGCAGTATTTT. Its translation: CASSLARDTQYF.

This clone was seen a single time. The chain combines TRBV6-1 with TRBJ2-7; D might be TRBD1 or TRBD2, each matching 5 bases. The V end was cut by 4 bases, the J end by 6 bases, with 19 bases between. CDR3 size: 15 residues. Germline values: CDR1 MNHNS, CDR2 SASEGT. The CDR3 reads CASSGGTSPRREQYF. In DNA form, the CDR3 reads TGTGCCAGCAGTGGGGGGACCTCGCCTCGTCGCGAGCAGTACTTC.

The chain combines TRBV5-1 with TRBJ2-3; D ambiguous. Germline loops: CDR1 SGHRS, CDR2 YFSETQ. V shed 1 base and J shed 5 bases, with 5 bases lying between them. The CDR3 sequence is 12 residues long. The CDR3: CASSLNGDTQYF. The CDR3 nucleotides read TGCGCCAGCAGCTTGAACGGAGATACGCAGTATTTT.

The J gene is TRBJ2-7, the V gene TRBV11-2; the D is unclear. Germline loops: CDR1 SGHAT, CDR2 FQNNGV. The CDR3 consists of 12 residues. V was shortened by 1 base and J by 6 bases, with 7 bases between the two germline ends. CDR3 nucleotides: TGTGCCAGCAGCTTAGTAGCAGTCGAGCAGTACTTC. Its translation: CASSLVAVEQYF. Together with reference TRBV11-2 and TRBJ2-7, the CDR3 gives the full variable domain: EAGVAQSPRYKIIEKRQSVAFWCNPISGHATLYWYQQILGQGPKLLIQFQNNGVVDDSQLPKDRFSAERLKGVDSTLKIQPAKLEDSAVYLCASSLVAVEQYFGPGTRLTVT.

This chain links TRBV4-2 with TRBJ2-4; TRBD2 matches 7 bases. This CDR3 is built from 18 residues. CDR1 and CDR2 (germline): LGHNA, YNFKEQ. V was pared by 0 bases and J by 0 bases, with 8 bases of the junction left unmatched. CDR3 DNA: TGTGCCAGCAGCCAAGATTATGGAGCGGGGCTAGCCAAAAACATTCAGTACTTC. Protein: CASSQDYGAGLAKNIQYF.

This chain links TRBV6-5 with TRBJ1-5; 7 bases line up with TRBD1. Trimming removed 4 bases from V and 4 bases from J; junction bases left unmatched: 7. The V gene's germline CDR1 is MNHEY and CDR2 SVGAGI. The CDR3 totals 15 residues. CDR3: CASSSSGGWNQPQHF. The CDR3 bases are TGTGCCAGCAGTTCCTCAGGGGGTTGGAATCAGCCCCAGCATTTT.

This rearrangement joins TRBV5-6 to TRBJ1-2; 11 bases align to TRBD1. Germline V gene data show CDR1 as SGHDT and CDR2 as YYEEEE. The trim removed 4 bases at V and 8 bases at J, leaving 7 bases unmatched. The CDR3 runs to 14 residues. The chain's CDR3 is CASSPGQGGRGYTF. DNA for the CDR3: TGTGCCAGCAGCCCGGGACAGGGGGGACGCGGCTACACCTTC.

V usage is TRBV29-1 and J usage is TRBJ2-7; D tentatively reads TRBD1 or TRBD2 (5 bases each). Germline V gives CDR1 SQVTM, CDR2 ANQGSEA. The CDR3 covers 14 residues. V dropped 4 bases and J dropped 2 bases, with 15 bases sitting between them. The DNA for the CDR3 is TGCAGCGTTGTCGGGGCTAGCTTGGCCTACGAGCAGTACTTC. Translation gives CSVVGASLAYEQYF.

This chain uses TRBV28 with TRBJ2-7; 9 positions match TRBD1. The CDR3 runs to 14 residues. Germline loops: CDR1 MDHEN, CDR2 SYDVKM. V lost 6 bases to trimming and J lost 3 bases; unmatched junction nucleotides: 6. The CDR3 here is CASRRTGEGYEQYF. The CDR3 nucleotides read TGTGCCAGCAGGCGGACAGGGGAAGGCTACGAGCAGTACTTC. Using reference TRBV28 and TRBJ2-7 for the parts outside the CDR3, the full variable domain is DVKVTQSSRYLVKRTGEKVFLECVQDMDHENMFWYRQDPGLGLRLIYFSYDVKMKEKGDIPEGYSVSREKKERFSLILESASTNQTSMYLCASRRTGEGYEQYFGPGTRLTVT.

Here the CDR3 DNA reads TGTGCCAGCAGTCAGGTCGGCTATACGCAGTATTTT. It specifies CASSQVGYTQYF. The chain couples TRBV28 to TRBJ2-3, with unresolved D. V dropped 5 bases and J dropped 7 bases, with 10 bases sitting between them. The CDR3 consists of 12 residues. CDR1 is MDHEN and CDR2 is SYDVKM in the germline V gene.

The V call is TRBV4-2, the J call TRBJ1-4; a possible D gene is TRBD1 (5 bases). Germline V CDR1 and CDR2: LGHNA, YNFKEQ. The CDR3 covers 15 residues. Trimming removed 1 base from V and 4 bases from J, with 10 bases in between. The CDR3 sequence: CASSQVRGNNEKLFF. In nucleotides, the CDR3 is TGTGCCAGCAGCCAAGTAAGGGGAAATAATGAAAAACTGTTTTTT.

J is TRBJ2-1 and V is TRBV7-8; TRBD2 agrees at 9 bases. Germline V gene data show CDR1 as SGHVS and CDR2 as FQNEAQ. Trimming cost V 3 bases and J 7 bases; bases outside gene matches: 19. The CDR3 has 19 amino acids. Written as DNA, the CDR3 is TGTGCCAGCAGCTTTCCTATTACGTTAGCGGGAGTGAATATGAATGAGCAGTTCTTC. Translating it yields CASSFPITLAGVNMNEQFF.

The chain employs TRBV11-2 and TRBJ2-7; D could derive from TRBD1 or TRBD2 (5 bases each). Germline-derived CDR1 and CDR2 are SGHAT and FQNNGV. The CDR3 covers 14 residues. V was pared by 1 base and J by 5 bases, with 12 bases between. CDR3 region: CASSLAHGAHEQYF. The CDR3 coding sequence is TGTGCCAGCAGCTTAGCCCACGGGGCTCACGAGCAGTACTTC.